The subject of this entry is one T cell receptor (beta chain). The antigen is undetermined. The data were taken from a study of shared clonotypes between healthy human individuals. Broader study findings: Naive subsets generally exceeded memory subsets in estimated richness. Depth was large, yet rarefaction showed that sorted-subset sequencing was incomplete.

Naive CD8 cells were CD45RO-negative, positively selected for CCR7, excluding terminally differentiated effector memory CD45RA+ cells. Participating donors were healthy, HIV-negative adults free of recent acute infections or vaccinations. All of the donors resided in Nashville, Tennessee, and each was a Caucasian adult. Repertoires were generated with immunoSEQ multiplex PCR, while TCRdb's copy carries only in-frame clones and drops some. The table includes 560,000 or so clones, roughly 96% detected once. There are 13 residues in the CDR3. The ends were cut back, 0 bases at V and 6 bases at J, with 6 bases in the middle. Germline CDR1 is MNHEY and CDR2 is SVGAGI.

The receptor was isolated from a woman aged 25 to 39 in good health. Material: naive CD8+ T cells sorted from blood. This sequence joins TRBV6-5 and TRBJ2-1; D possibly corresponds to TRBD2 (5 bases). The chain's CDR3 is CASSYSGSNEQFF. In DNA, the CDR3 is TGTGCCAGCAGTTACTCGGGGAGCAATGAGCAGTTCTTC.